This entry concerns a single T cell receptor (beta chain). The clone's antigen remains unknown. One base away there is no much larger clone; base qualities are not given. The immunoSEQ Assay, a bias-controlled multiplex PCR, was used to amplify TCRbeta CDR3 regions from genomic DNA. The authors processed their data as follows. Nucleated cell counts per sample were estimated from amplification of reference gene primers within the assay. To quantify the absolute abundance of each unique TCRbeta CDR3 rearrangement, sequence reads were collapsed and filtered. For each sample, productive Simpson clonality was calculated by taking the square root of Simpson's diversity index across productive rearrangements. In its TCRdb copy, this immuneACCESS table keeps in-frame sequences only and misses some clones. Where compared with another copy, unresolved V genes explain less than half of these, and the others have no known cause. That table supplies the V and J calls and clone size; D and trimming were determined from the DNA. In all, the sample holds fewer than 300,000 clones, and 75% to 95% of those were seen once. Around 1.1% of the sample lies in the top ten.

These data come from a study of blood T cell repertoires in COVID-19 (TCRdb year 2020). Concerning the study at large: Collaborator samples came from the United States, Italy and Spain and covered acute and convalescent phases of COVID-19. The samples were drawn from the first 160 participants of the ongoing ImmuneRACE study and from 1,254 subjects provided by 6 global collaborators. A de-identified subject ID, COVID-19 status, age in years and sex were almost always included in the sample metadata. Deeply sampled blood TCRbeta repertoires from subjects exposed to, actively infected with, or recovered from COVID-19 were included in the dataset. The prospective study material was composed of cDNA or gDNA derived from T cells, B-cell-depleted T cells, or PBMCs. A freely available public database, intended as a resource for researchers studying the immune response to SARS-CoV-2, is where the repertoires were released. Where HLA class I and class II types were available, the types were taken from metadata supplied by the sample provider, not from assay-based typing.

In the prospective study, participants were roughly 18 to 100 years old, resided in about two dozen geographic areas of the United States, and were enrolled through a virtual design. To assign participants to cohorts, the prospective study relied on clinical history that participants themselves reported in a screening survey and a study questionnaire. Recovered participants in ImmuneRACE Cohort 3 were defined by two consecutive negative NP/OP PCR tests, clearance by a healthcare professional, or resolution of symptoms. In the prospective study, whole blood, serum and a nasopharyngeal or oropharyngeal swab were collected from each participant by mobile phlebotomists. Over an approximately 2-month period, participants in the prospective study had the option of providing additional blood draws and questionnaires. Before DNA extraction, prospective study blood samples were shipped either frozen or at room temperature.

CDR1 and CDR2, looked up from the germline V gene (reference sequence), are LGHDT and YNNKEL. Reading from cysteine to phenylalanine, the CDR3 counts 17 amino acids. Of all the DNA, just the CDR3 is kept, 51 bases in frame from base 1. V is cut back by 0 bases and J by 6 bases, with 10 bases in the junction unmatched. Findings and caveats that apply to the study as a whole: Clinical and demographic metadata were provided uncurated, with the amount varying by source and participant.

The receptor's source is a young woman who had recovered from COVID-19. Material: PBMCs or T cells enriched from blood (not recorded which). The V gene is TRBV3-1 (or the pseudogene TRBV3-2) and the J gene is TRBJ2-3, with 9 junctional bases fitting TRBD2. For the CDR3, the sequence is CASSQDLRGRGRDTQYF. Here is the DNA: TGTGCCAGCAGCCAAGATCTCCGCGGGAGGGGGAGGGATACGCAGTATTTT.